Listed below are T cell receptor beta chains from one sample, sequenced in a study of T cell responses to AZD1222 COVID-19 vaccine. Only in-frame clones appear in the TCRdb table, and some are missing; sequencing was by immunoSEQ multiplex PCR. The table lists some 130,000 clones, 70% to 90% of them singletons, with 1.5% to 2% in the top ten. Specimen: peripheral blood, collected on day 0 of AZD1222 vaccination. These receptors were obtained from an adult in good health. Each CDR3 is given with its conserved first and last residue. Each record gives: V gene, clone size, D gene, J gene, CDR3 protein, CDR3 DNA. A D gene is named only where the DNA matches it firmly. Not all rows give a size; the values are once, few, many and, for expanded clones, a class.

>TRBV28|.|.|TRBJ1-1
CASSQGTLEAFF
TGTGCCAGCAGTCAGGGGACATTAGAAGCTTTCTTT
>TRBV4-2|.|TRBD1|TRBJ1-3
CASSHRQGSGNTIYF
TGTGCCAGCAGCCATCGACAGGGCTCTGGAAACACCATATATTTT
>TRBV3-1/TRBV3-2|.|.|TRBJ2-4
CASSRDQRENIQYF
TGTGCCAGCAGCCGAGATCAGCGGGAAAACATTCAGTACTTC
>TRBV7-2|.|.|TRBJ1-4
CASSLDPARATNEKLFF
TGTGCCAGCAGCTTAGATCCAGCGCGGGCAACTAATGAAAAACTGTTTTTT
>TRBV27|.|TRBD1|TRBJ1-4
CASSLSRQGANEKLFF
TGTGCCAGCAGTTTATCCCGACAGGGTGCTAATGAAAAACTGTTTTTT
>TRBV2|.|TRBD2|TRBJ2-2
CASSGLAGELFF
TGTGCCAGCAGCGGACTAGCCGGGGAGCTGTTTTTT
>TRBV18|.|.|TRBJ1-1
CASSPGRENTEAFF
TGTGCCAGCTCACCCGGAAGGGAGAACACTGAAGCTTTCTTT
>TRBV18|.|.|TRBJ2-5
CASSSSEHGLETQYF
TGTGCCAGCTCAAGTTCCGAGCACGGTTTGGAGACCCAGTACTTC
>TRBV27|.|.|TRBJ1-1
CASSFVRGRVNTEAFF
TGTGCCAGCAGTTTTGTCCGGGGGCGAGTGAACACTGAAGCTTTCTTT
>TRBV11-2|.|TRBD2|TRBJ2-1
CASSSPGLAGGREQFF
TGTGCCAGCAGCTCTCCGGGACTAGCGGGAGGTCGAGAGCAGTTCTTC
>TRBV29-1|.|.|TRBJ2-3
CSVEARFTDTQYF
TGCAGCGTTGAGGCGCGATTCACAGATACGCAGTATTTT
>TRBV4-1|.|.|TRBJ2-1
CASSQQSSLYEQFF
TGCGCCAGCAGCCAACAGTCTAGCTTATACGAGCAGTTCTTC
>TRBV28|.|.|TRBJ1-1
CASSLLGRVGTEAFF
TGTGCCAGCAGTTTATTGGGCAGGGTTGGGACTGAAGCTTTCTTT
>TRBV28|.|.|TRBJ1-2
CASTRRGKDYGYTF
TGTGCCAGCACGCGGCGGGGAAAGGACTATGGCTACACCTTC
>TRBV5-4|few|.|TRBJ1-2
CASSRGGSGYTF
TGTGCCAGCAGTCGAGGGGGATCTGGCTACACCTTC
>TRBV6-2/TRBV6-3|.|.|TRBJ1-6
CASSLTTGLSSYNSPLHF
TGTGCCAGCAGCTTAACAACAGGGTTAAGCTCCTATAATTCACCCCTCCACTTT
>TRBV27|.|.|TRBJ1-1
CASSLIEGTEAFF
TGTGCCAGCAGTTTGATAGAGGGGACTGAAGCTTTCTTT
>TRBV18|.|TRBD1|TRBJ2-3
CASSRQTGAITDTQYF
TGTGCCAGCTCACGTCAGACAGGGGCAATAACAGATACGCAGTATTTT
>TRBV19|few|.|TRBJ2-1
CASSIGSGSEQFF
TGTGCCAGTAGTATCGGCAGCGGGTCAGAGCAGTTCTTC
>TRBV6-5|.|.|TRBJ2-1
CASSYYPVSYNEQFF
TGTGCCAGCAGTTACTACCCGGTCTCCTACAATGAGCAGTTCTTC
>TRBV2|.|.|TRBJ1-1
CASVQKNTEAFF
TGTGCCAGCGTACAGAAGAACACTGAAGCTTTCTTT
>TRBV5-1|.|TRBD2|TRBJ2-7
CASSLATSGEQYF
TGCGCCAGCAGCTTGGCTACTAGCGGGGAGCAGTACTTC
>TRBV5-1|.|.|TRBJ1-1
CASSPGGRREAFF
TGCGCCAGCAGCCCGGGGGGCCGCCGCGAAGCTTTCTTT
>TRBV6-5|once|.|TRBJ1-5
CASSSTWDQPQHF
TGTGCCAGCTCTTCTACCTGGGATCAGCCCCAGCATTTT
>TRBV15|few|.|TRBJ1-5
CATSSRAGDQPQHF
TGTGCCACCAGCAGTAGGGCAGGGGATCAGCCCCAGCATTTT
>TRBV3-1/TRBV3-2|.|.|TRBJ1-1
CASSLRETDTEAFF
TGTGCCAGCAGCCTCAGGGAGACAGACACTGAAGCTTTCTTT
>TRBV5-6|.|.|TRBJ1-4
CASSHRSTNEKLFF
TGTGCCAGCAGCCATCGGTCGACTAATGAAAAACTGTTTTTT
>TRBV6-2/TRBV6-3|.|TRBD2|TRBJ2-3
CASSYGVMLAGDSTDTQYF
TGTGCCAGCAGTTACGGGGTGATGTTAGCGGGGGATAGCACAGATACGCAGTATTTT
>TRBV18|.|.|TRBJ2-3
CASSPLEDTQYF
TGTGCCAGCTCACCCCTCGAAGATACGCAGTATTTT